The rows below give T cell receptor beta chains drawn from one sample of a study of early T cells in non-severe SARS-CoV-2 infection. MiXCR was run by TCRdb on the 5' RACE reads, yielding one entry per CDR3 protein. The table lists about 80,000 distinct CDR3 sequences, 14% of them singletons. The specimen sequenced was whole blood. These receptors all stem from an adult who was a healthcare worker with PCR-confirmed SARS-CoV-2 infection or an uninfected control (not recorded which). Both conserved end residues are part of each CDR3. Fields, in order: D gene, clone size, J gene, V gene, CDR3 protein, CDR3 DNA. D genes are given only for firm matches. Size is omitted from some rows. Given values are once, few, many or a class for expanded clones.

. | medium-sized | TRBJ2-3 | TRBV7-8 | CASSSLSLTDTQYF | TGTGCCAGCAGCTCTTTATCCTTAACAGATACGCAGTATTTT
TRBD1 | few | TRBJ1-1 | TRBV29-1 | CSGAPTGSNTEAFF | TGCAGCGGTGCCCCGACAGGGTCCAACACTGAAGCTTTCTTT
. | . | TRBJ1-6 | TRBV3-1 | CASSQVVSSPLHF | TGTGCCAGCAGCCAAGTAGTAAGTTCACCCCTCCACTTT
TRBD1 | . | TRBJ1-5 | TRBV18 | CASSPLGTVGNSNQPQHF | TGTGCCAGCTCACCACTGGGGACAGTTGGTAATAGCAATCAGCCCCAGCATTTT
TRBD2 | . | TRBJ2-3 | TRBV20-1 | CSAPVSSGGADTQYF | TGCAGTGCTCCCGTTAGTAGCGGGGGGGCAGATACGCAGTATTTT
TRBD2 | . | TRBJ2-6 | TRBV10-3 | CATGEGIGANVLTF | TGTGCCACGGGGGAGGGGATCGGGGCCAACGTCCTGACTTTC
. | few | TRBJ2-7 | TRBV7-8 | CASSLARGTLRTYEQYF | TGTGCCAGCAGCTTAGCGAGGGGCACACTAAGAACCTACGAGCAGTACTTC
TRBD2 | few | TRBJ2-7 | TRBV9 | CASSTTGGYSYEQYF | TGTGCCAGCAGTACCACGGGGGGGTACTCCTACGAGCAGTACTTC
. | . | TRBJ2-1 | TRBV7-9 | CASSLLNNEQFF | TGTGCCAGCAGCTTACTAAACAATGAGCAGTTCTTC
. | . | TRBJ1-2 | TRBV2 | CASSGAHYGYTF | TGTGCCAGCAGTGGGGCGCACTATGGCTACACCTTC
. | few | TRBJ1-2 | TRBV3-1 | CASRRAGEGYGYTF | TGTGCCAGCAGACGAGCGGGAGAGGGCTATGGCTACACCTTC
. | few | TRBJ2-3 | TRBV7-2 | CASSPGTSNTQYF | TGTGCCAGCAGCCCAGGGACGTCAAATACGCAGTATTTT
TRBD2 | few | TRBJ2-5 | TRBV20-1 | CSARQIVLAGDAPQETQYF | TGCAGTGCTCGCCAAATAGTCCTAGCGGGGGACGCGCCCCAAGAGACCCAGTACTTC
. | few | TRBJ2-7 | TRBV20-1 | CSALGVLASYEQYF | TGCAGTGCTCTCGGGGTATTAGCCTCCTACGAGCAGTACTTC
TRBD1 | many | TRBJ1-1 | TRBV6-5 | CASSVDRGGTEAFF | TGTGCCAGCAGTGTGGACAGGGGGGGGACTGAAGCTTTCTTT
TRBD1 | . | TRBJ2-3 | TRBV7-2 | CASSLDRGADTQYF | TGTGCCAGCAGTCTTGACAGGGGGGCAGATACGCAGTATTTT
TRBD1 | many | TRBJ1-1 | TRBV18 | CASSPLNRGSTEAFF | TGTGCCAGCTCACCATTAAACAGGGGGAGCACTGAAGCTTTCTTT
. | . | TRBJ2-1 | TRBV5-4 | CASSSPTGTYNEQFF | TGTGCCAGCAGCTCACCGACAGGAACCTACAATGAGCAGTTCTTC
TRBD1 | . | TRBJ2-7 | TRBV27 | CASSGQANSYEQYF | TGTGCCAGCAGCGGACAGGCAAACTCCTACGAGCAGTACTTC
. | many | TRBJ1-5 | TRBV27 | CASRGAGYSNQPQHF | TGTGCCAGCCGCGGGGCCGGGTACAGCAATCAGCCCCAGCATTTT
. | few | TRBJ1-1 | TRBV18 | CASSENTEAFF | TGTGCCAGCTCAGAGAACACTGAAGCTTTCTTT
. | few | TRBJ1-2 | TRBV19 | CASSIPDPQDYGYTF | TGTGCCAGTAGTATACCGGACCCCCAGGACTATGGCTACACCTTC
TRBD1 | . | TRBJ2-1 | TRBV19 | CASLDRDSYYNEQFF | TGTGCCAGCCTTGACCGGGACAGCTACTACAATGAGCAGTTCTTC
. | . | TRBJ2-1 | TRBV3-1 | CASSLKVPGPGDGQFF | TGTGCCAGCAGCCTTAAAGTACCGGGGCCGGGAGACGGACAGTTCTTC
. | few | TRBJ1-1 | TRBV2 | CAAQATEAFF | TGTGCCGCCCAGGCCACTGAAGCTTTCTTT
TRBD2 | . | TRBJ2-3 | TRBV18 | CASFPSGGSTDTQYF | TGTGCCAGCTTTCCGAGCGGGGGAAGCACAGATACGCAGTATTTT
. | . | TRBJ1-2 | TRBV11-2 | CASSSSYGYTF | TGTGCCAGCAGCTCTAGCTATGGCTACACCTTC
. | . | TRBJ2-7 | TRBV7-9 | CASSLEAVYEQYF | TGTGCCAGCAGCCTGGAGGCGGTCTACGAGCAGTACTTC
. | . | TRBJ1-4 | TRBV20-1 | CSASIGEKLFF | TGCAGTGCTAGTATCGGTGAAAAACTGTTTTTT
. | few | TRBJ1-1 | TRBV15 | CATSRDFFRQRHTEAFF | TGTGCCACCAGCAGAGATTTTTTTAGGCAGCGCCACACTGAAGCTTTCTTT
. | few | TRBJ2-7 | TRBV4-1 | CASSQDLRGYEQYF | TGCGCCAGCAGCCAAGATCTACGGGGCTACGAGCAGTACTTC
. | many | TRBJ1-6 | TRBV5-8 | CASSLGPAYNSPLHF | TGTGCCAGCAGCTTGGGGCCCGCCTATAATTCACCCCTCCACTTT
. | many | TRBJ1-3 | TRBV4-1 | CASSQGRDVGGGNTIYF | TGCGCCAGCAGCCAAGGGCGTGACGTGGGTGGTGGAAACACCATATATTTT
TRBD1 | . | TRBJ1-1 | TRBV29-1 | CSVYLTGITEAFF | TGCAGCGTTTACCTGACAGGGATCACTGAAGCTTTCTTT
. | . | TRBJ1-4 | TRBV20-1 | CSATGPPEKLFF | TGCAGTGCTACAGGGCCTCCTGAAAAACTGTTTTTT
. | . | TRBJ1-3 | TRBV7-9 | CASSLAKGGGISGNTIYF | TGTGCCAGCAGCTTAGCGAAGGGCGGGGGAATCTCTGGAAACACCATATATTTT
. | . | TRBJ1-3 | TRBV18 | CASSPVDISSGNTIYF | TGTGCCAGCTCACCGGTAGACATCAGCTCTGGAAACACCATATATTTT
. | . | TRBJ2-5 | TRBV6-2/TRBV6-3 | CASSDAGSQQETQYF | TGTGCCAGCAGTGACGCGGGGAGCCAACAAGAGACCCAGTACTTC
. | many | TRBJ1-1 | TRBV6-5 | CASSSGGTENTEAFF | TGTGCCAGCAGTTCGGGAGGGACGGAGAACACTGAAGCTTTCTTT
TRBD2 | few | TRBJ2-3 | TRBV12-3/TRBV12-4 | CATRGVGPDTQYF | TGTGCCACCCGGGGGGTAGGGCCAGATACGCAGTATTTT
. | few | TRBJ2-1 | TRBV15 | CATSRGWADEQFF | TGTGCCACCAGCAGAGGGTGGGCGGATGAGCAGTTCTTC
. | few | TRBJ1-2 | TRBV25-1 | CASSTRGEAYGYTF | TGTGCCAGCAGTACAAGAGGGGAGGCCTATGGCTACACCTTC
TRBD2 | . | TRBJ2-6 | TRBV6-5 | CASSYYPGGAGANVLTF | TGTGCCAGCAGTTACTACCCCGGGGGGGCTGGGGCCAACGTCCTGACTTTC
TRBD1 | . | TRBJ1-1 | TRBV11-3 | CASSLAGTGSEAFF | TGTGCCAGCAGCTTAGCCGGGACAGGGTCTGAAGCTTTCTTT
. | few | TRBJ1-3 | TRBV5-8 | CASSLGQTGNTIYF | TGTGCCAGCAGCTTGGGACAAACTGGAAACACCATATATTTT
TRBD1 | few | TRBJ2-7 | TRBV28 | CASSSDRGPYEQYF | TGTGCCAGCAGTTCGGACAGGGGCCCCTACGAGCAGTACTTC
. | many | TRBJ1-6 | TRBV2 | CASPGSGPASPLHF | TGTGCCAGCCCTGGGTCGGGACCGGCTTCACCCCTCCACTTT
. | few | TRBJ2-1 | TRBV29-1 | CSVEVLSAEDEQFF | TGCAGCGTTGAGGTTTTGAGCGCCGAGGATGAGCAGTTCTTC
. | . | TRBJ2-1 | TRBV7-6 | CASSTIQGTYNEQFF | TGTGCCAGCAGCACCATCCAGGGAACCTACAATGAGCAGTTCTTC
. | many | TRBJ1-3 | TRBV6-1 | CASSERPSGNTIYF | TGTGCCAGCAGTGAGAGGCCCTCTGGAAACACCATATATTTT
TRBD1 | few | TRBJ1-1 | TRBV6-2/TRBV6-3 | CASSSGTAGLTEAFF | TGTGCCAGCAGTTCCGGGACAGCTGGGTTAACTGAAGCTTTCTTT
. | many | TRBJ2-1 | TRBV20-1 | CSARLAGEREQFF | TGCAGTGCTAGATTGGCAGGGGAGCGAGAGCAGTTCTTC
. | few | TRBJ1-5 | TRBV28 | CASSSPQALYQPQHF | TGTGCCAGCAGTTCCCCCCAGGCCCTATATCAGCCCCAGCATTTT